This TCR beta chain was sequenced in a study of blood T cell repertoires in COVID-19. Method: immunoSEQ multiplex PCR; TCRdb's copy keeps in-frame clones and lacks some. The data hold about 58,000 clones, with 78% observed a single time. Germline V gives CDR1 MNHEY, CDR2 SMNVEV (reference sequence). Trimming removed 4 bases from V and 3 bases from J, with 16 bases in between. This CDR3 has 15 residues. This receptor was obtained from a human donor in a cohort sampled during active COVID-19. The sample consisted of peripheral blood. This chain links TRBV27 with TRBJ2-7, with D possibly matching TRBD1 (6 bases). CDR3: CASSWGPGRNYEQYF. The CDR3 DNA follows: TGTGCCAGCAGTTGGGGGCCGGGACGGAACTACGAGCAGTACTTC.